This T cell receptor (beta chain) was documented in a study of cytomegalovirus exposure and HLA in healthy donors. With regard to this clone: What it recognizes is unknown.

General study findings and limits: In an earlier analysis, productive rearrangement rates for most beta V segments clustered near 87% or 30%.

The PCR was carried out with 60 Vbeta primers and 13 Jbeta primers. TCRdb's table, derived via immunoSEQ multiplex PCR, lists solely in-frame clones and lacks some. The table has around 91,000 clones, about three quarters seen once. J was trimmed by 3 bases and V by 5 bases; bases with no gene match: 6. Germline CDR1 and CDR2: MNHEY and SVGAGI. The CDR3 contains 14 residues. The sequence came from a male donor in good health and CMV-seropositive. The sample comprised PBMCs. The chain carries TRBV6-5 and TRBJ1-1; 7 bases fit TRBD1. CDR3 region: CASSRGQSDTEAFF. CDR3 nucleotides: TGTGCCAGCAGTAGGGGACAGTCGGACACTGAAGCTTTCTTT.